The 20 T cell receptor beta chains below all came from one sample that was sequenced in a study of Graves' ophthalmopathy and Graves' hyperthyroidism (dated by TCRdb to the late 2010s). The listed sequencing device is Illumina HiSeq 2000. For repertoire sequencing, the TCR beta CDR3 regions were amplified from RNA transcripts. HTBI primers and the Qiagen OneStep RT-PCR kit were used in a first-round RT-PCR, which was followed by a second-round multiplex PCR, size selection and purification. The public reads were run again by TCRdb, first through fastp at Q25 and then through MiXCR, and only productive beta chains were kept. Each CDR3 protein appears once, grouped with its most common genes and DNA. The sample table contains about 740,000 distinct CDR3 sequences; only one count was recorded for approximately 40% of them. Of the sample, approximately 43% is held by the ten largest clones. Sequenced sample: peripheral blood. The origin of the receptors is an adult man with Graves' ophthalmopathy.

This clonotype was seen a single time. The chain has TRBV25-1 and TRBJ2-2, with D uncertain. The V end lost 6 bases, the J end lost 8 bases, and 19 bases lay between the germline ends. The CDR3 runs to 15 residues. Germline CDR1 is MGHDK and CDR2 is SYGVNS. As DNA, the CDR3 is TGTGCCAGCAGCCAAATACGCCCCCCGGATGGGGAGCTGTTTTTT. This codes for CASSQIRPPDGELFF. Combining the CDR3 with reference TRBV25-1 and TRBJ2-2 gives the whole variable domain EADIYQTPRYLVIGTGKKITLECSQTMGHDKMYWYQQDPGMELHLIHYSYGVNSTEKGDLSSESTVSRIRTEHFPLTLESARPSHTSQYLCASSQIRPPDGELFFGEGSRLTVL.

As DNA, the CDR3 is TGTGCCACCACCACGGGCACAGGGGGCAGAACAAAGAACACTGAAGCTTTCTTT. As protein: CATTTGTGGRTKNTEAFF. The V call is TRBV15, the J call TRBJ1-1; 9 bases agree with TRBD1. The CDR3 extends over 18 amino acids. V lost 7 bases to trimming and J lost 1 base; unmatched junction nucleotides: 16. CDR1 is LNHNV and CDR2 is YYDKDF in the germline V gene (reference sequence).

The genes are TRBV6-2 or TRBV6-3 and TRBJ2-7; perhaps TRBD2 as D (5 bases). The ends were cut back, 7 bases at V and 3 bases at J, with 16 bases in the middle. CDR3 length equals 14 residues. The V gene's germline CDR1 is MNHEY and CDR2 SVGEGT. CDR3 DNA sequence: TGTGCCAGCAAAAGGGTGGGAGCCAACTACGAGCAGTACTTC. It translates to CASKRVGANYEQYF.

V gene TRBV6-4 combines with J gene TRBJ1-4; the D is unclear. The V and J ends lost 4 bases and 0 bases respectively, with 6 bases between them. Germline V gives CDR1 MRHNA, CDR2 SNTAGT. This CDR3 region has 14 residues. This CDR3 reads CASSVAATNEKLFF. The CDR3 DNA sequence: TGTGCCAGCAGTGTCGCAGCAACTAATGAAAAACTGTTTTTT.

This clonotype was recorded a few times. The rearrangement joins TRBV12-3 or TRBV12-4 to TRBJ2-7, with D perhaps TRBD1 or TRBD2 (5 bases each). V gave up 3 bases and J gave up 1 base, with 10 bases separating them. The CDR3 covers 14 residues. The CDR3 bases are TGTGCCAGCAGTTTTAACAGGAGGTCCTACGAGCAGTACTTC. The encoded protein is CASSFNRRSYEQYF.

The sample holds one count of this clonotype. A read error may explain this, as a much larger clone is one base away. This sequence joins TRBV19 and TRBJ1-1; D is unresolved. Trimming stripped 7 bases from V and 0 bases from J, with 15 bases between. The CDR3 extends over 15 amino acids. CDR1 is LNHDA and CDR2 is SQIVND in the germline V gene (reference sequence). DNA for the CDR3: TGTGCCAGTATGGGCAGGAGGCCGGTGAACACTGAAGCTTTCTTT. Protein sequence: CASMGRRPVNTEAFF.

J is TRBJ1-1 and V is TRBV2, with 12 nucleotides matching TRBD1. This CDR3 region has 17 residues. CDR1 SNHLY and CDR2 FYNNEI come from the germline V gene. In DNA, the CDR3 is TGTGCTAGAGATCCCGGGACAGGGGGCATTGCGAACACTGAAGCTTTCTTT. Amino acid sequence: CARDPGTGGIANTEAFF.

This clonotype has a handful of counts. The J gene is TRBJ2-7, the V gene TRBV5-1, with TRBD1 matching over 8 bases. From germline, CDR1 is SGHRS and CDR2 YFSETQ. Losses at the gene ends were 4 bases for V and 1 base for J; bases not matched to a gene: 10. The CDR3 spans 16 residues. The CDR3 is CASSLDTGGISYEQYF. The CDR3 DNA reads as TGCGCCAGCAGCCTTGATACAGGGGGAATATCCTACGAGCAGTACTTC.

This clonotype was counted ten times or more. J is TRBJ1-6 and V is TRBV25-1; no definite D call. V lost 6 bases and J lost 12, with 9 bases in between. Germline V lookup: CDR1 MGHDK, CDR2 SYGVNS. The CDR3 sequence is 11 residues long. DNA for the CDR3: TGTGCCAGCAGATCAGGAGGACCCCTCCACTTT. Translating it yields CASRSGGPLHF. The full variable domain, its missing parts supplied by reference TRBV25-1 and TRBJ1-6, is EADIYQTPRYLVIGTGKKITLECSQTMGHDKMYWYQQDPGMELHLIHYSYGVNSTEKGDLSSESTVSRIRTEHFPLTLESARPSHTSQYLCASRSGGPLHFGNGTRLTVT.

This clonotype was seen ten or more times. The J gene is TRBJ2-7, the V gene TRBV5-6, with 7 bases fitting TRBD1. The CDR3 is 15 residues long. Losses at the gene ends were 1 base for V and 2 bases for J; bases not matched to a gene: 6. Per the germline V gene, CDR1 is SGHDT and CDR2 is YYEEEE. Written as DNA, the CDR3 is TGTGCCAGCAGCTTGTGGGGGCAGGGGGCCTACGAGCAGTACTTC. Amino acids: CASSLWGQGAYEQYF.

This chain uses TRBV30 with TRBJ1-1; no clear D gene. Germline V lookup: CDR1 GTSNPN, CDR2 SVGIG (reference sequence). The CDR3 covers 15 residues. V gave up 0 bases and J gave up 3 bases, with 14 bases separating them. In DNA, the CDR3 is TGTGCCTGGAGTGTATTCATGCGGAGGGACACTGAAGCTTTCTTT. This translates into CAWSVFMRRDTEAFF.

CDR3 sequence reads: CSARAESGNTIYF. CDR3 coding DNA: TGCAGCGCCCGAGCTGAATCTGGAAACACCATATATTTT. The V call is TRBV29-1, the J call TRBJ1-3; D remains ambiguous. Trimming stripped 7 bases from V and 1 base from J, with 11 bases between. Germline V gene data show CDR1 as SQVTM and CDR2 as ANQGSEA. The CDR3 extends over 13 amino acids. The variable domain in full, with the rest retrieved from reference TRBV29-1 and TRBJ1-3, is SAVISQKPSRDICQRGTSLTIQCQVDSQVTMMFWYRQQPGQSLTLIATANQGSEATYESGFVIDKFPISRPNLTFSTLTVSNMSPEDSSIYLCSARAESGNTIYFGEGSWLTVV.

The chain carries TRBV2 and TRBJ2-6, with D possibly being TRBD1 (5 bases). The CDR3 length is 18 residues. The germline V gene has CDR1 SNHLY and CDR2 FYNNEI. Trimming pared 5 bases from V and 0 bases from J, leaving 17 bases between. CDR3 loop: CASSYTNRKASGANVLTF. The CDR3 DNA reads TGTGCCAGCAGTTACACGAACAGGAAAGCCTCTGGGGCCAACGTCCTGACTTTC.

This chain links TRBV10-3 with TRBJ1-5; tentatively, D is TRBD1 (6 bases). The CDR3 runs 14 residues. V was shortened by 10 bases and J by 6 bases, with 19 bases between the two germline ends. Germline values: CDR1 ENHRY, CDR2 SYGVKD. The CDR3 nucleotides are TGTGCCAGCACCTTCGGACAGATCAGTCAGCCCCAGCATTTT. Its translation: CASTFGQISQPQHF.

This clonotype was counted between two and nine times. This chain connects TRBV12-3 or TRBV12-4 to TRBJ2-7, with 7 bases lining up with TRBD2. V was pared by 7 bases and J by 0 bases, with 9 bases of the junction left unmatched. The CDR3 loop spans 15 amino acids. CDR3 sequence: CASTLGGRSSYEQYF. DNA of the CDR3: TGTGCCAGCACCTTGGGAGGGAGGAGCTCCTACGAGCAGTACTTC.

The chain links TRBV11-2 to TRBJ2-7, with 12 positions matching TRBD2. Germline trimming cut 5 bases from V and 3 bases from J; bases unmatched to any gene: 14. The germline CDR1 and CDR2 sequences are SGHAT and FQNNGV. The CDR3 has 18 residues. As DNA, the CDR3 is TGTGCCAGCAGCCAAGACCTAGCGGGAGGGCCGGGTTTCTACGAGCAGTACTTC. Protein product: CASSQDLAGGPGFYEQYF.

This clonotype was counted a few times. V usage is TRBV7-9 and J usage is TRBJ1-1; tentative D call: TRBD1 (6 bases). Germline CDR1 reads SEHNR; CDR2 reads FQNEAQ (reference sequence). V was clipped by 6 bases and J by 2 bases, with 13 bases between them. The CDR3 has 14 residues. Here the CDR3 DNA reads TGTGCCAGCAGTCCGGACAGAAGTAACACTGAAGCTTTCTTT. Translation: CASSPDRSNTEAFF.

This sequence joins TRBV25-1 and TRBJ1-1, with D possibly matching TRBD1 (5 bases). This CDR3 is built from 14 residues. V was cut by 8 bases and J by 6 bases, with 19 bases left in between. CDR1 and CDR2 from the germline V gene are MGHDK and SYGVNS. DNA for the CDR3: TGTGCCAGCGTTGAAGGCAGGGATCGCCCTGAAGCTTTCTTT. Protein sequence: CASVEGRDRPEAFF.

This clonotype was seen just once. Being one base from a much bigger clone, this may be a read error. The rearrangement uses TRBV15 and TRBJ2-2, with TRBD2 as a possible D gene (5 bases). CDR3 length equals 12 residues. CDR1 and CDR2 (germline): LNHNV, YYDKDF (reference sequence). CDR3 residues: CATPGPTGEPFF. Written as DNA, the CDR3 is TGTGCCACCCCGGGTCCCACCGGGGAGCCGTTTTTT.

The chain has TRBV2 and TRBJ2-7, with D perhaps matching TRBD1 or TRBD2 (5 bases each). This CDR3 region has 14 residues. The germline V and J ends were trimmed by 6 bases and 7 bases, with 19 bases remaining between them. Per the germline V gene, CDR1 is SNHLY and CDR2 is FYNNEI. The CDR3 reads CASSQILAGSEQYF. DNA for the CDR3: TGTGCCAGCAGCCAAATATTGGCAGGGAGTGAGCAGTACTTC.